The sequence of this TCR beta chain was determined in a study of shared clonotypes between healthy human individuals. Whole-study findings and limits: At large depth, rarefaction still showed sorted-subset sequencing to be incomplete.

The investigators split CD4+ cells into a CD45RA+ naive subset and a CD45RA-negative memory subset. The CDR3 is made up of 16 amino acids. Germline values: CDR1 ENHRY, CDR2 SYGVKD. V dropped 8 bases and J dropped 0; count of bases not matched to a gene: 6. In its sample, this clone was seen once. Its antigen is currently unknown. Libraries were prepared by immunoSEQ multiplex PCR; TCRdb keeps only in-frame clonotypes and omits some of them. In the table there are roughly 2.5 million clones, approximately 92% of which are singletons. The chain links TRBV10-3 to TRBJ2-7; 14 bases line up with TRBD2. The clonotype was recovered from a young man in good health. The sequenced sample consisted of naive CD4+ T cells sorted from blood. Subset of the sample: CD45RA+ positively selected. The CDR3 reads CAIWGLAGVVSYEQYF. CDR3 bases: TGTGCCATCTGGGGACTAGCGGGAGTAGTCTCCTACGAGCAGTACTTC.